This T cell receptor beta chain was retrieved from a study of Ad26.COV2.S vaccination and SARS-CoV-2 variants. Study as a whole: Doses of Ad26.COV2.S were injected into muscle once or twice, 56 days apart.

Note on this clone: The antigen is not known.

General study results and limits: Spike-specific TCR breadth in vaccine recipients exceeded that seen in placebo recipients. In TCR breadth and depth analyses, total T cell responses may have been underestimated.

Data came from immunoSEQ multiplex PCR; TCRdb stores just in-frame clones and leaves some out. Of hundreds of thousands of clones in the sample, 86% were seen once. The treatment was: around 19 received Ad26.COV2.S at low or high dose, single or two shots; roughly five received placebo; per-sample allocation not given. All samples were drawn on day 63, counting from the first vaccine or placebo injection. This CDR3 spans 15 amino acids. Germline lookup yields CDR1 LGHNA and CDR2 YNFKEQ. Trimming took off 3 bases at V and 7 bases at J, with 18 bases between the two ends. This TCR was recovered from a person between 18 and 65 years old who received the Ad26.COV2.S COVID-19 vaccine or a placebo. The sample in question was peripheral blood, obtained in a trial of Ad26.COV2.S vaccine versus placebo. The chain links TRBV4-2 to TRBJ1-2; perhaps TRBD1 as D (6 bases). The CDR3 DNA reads TGTGCCAGCAGCCATGACTCCCTACGAGGGGGTGGCTACACCTTC. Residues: CASSHDSLRGGGYTF.